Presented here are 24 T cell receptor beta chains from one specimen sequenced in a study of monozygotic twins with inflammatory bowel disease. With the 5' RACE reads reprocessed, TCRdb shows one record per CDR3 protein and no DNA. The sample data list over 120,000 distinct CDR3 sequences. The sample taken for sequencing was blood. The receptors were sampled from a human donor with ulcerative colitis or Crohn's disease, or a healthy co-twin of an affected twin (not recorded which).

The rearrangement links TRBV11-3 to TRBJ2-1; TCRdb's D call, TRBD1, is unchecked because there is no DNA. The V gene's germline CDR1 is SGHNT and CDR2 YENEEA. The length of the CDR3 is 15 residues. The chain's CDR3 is CASSPQGGSYNEQFF.

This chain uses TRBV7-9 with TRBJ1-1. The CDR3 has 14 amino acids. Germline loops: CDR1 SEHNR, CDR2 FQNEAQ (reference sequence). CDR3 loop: CASSVGLIFTEAFF.

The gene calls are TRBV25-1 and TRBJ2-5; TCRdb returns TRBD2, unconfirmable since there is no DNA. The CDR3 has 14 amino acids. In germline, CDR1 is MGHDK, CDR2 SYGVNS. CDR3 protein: CASSATRREGTQYF.

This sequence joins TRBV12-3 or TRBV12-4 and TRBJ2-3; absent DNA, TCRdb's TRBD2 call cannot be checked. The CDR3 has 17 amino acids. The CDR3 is CASSLRTSIRGTDTQYF.

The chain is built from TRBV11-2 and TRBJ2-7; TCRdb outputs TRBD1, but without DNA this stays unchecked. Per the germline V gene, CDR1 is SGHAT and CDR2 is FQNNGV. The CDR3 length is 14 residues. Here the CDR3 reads CASSTRQGTYEQYF.

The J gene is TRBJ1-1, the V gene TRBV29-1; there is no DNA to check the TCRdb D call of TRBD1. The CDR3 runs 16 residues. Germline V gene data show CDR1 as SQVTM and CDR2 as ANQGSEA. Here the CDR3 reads CSVGLRGGSMNTEAFF.

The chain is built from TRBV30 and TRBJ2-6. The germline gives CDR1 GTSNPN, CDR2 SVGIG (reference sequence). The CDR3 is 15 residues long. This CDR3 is CAWSAQLIRANVLTF.

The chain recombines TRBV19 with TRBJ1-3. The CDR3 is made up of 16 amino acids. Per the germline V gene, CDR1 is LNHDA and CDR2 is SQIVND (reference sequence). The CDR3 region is CASIYSGSYSGNTIYF.

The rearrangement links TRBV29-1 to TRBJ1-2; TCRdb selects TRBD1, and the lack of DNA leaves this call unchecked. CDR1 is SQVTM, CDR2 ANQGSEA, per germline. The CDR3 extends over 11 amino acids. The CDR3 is CSVETGIGYTF.

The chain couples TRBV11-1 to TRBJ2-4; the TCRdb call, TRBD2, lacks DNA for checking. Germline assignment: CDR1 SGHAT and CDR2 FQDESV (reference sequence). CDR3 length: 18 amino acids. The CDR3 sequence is CASSVTSGRPGAKNIQYF.

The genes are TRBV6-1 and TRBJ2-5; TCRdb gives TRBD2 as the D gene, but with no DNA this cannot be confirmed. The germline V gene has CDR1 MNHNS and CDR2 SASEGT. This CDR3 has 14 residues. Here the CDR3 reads CASRPHSGQETQYF.

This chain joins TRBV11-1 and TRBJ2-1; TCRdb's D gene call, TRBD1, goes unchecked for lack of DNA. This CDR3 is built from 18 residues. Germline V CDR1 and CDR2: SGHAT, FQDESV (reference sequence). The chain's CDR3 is CASSLARGSGASYNEQFF. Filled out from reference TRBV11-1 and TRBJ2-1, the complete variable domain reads EAEVAQSPRYKITEKSQAVAFWCDPISGHATLYWYRQILGQGPELLVQFQDESVVDDSQLPKDRFSAERLKGVDSTLKIQPAELGDSAMYLCASSLARGSGASYNEQFFGPGTRLTVL.

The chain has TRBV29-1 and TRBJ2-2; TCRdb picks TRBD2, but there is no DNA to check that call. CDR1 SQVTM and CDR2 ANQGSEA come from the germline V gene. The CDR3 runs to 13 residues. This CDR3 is CSAGAFLTGELFF.

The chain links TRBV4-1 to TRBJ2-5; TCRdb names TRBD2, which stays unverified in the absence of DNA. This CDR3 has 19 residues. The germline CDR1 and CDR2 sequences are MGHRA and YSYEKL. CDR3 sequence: CASSHEGTSGSLWQETQYF.

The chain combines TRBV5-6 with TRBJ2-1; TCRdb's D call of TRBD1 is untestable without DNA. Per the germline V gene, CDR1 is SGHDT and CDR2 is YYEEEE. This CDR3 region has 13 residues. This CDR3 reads CASSYGTYNEQFF.

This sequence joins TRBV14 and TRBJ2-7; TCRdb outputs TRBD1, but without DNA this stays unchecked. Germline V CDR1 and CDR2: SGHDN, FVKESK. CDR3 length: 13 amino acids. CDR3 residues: CASSPRQGGSQYF. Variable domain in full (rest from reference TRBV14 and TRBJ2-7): EAGVTQFPSHSVIEKGQTVTLRCDPISGHDNLYWYRRVMGKEIKFLLHFVKESKQDESGMPNNRFLAERTGGTYSTLKVQPAELEDSGVYFCASSPRQGGSQYFGPGTRLTVT.

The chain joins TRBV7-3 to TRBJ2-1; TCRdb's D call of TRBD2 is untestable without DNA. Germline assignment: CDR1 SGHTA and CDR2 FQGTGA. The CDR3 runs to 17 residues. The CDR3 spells CASSLSLRASRVDEQFF.

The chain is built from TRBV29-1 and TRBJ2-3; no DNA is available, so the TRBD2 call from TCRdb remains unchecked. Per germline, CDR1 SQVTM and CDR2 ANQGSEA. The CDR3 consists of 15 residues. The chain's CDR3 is CSVLRGQFLTDTQYF.

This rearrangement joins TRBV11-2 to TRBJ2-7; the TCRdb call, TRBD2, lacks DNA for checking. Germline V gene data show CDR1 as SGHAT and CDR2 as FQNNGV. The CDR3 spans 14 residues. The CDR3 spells CASSRTSGRYEQYF.

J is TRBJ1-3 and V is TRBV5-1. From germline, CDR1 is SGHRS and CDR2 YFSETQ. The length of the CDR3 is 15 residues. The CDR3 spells CASSREGASGNTIYF.

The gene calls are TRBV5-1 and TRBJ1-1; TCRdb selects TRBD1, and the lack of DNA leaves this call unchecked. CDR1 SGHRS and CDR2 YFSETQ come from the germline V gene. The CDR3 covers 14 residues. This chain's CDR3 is CASSSGTGGTEAFF.

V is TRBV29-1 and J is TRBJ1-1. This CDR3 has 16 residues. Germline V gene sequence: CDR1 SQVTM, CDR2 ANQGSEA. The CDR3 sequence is CSVGITETQTYTEAFF.

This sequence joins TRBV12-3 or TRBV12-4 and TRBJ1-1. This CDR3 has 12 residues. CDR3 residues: CASSFQWAEAFF.

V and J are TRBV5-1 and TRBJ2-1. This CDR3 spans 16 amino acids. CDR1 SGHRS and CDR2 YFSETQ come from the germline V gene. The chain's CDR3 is CASRLGLAGFSDEQFF.